This T cell receptor (beta chain) appears in the sequencing data of a study of T-cell reconstitution after alpha-beta-depleted transplantation in children. Overall study findings and caveats: In patients about two months after transplant, alpha-beta T cells reportedly arose from several hundred expanded graft clones.

Molecular barcoding with unique molecular identifiers was used for the TCRbeta library. TCRdb re-derived calls from the PCR reads in MiXCR, one entry per CDR3 protein. Found here are about 350,000 distinct CDR3 sequences, 15% to 20% of them singletons; the top ten hold about 41%. CDR3 length: 17 amino acids. Trimming cost V 5 bases and J 1 base; bases outside gene matches: 9. This clonotype has only a few counts. Its antigen is not known. The chain uses TRBV12-3 or TRBV12-4 and TRBJ2-3; TRBD2 matches 10 bases. The TCR comes from a male patient aged 2 to 10 who had a stem cell transplant for acute lymphoblastic leukemia, so the T cells may come from the graft donor. The sequences come from PBMCs, mostly from graft donor cells, collected 360 days after TCRalphabeta/CD19-depleted stem cell transplant. The DNA for the CDR3 is TGTGCCAGCAGTCCACTTAGCGGGAGGTGGGGCACAGATACGCAGTATTTT. Translating gives CASSPLSGRWGTDTQYF.